The 19 T cell receptor beta chains presented below share a single source sample, sequenced in a study of cytomegalovirus exposure and HLA in healthy donors. Primers: 60 Vbeta forward and 13 Jbeta reverse. Data came from immunoSEQ multiplex PCR; TCRdb stores just in-frame clones and leaves some out. The sample consists of 200,000 to 250,000 clones, 75% to 80% of them appearing once. The sequenced sample consisted of PBMCs. All receptors derive from a man between 18 and 29 years old in good health and CMV-seronegative.

The chain recombines TRBV5-1 with TRBJ1-1, with TRBD1 as a possible D gene (5 bases). The V and J ends lost 2 bases and 1 base respectively, with 9 bases between them. The CDR3 is made up of 14 amino acids. Looked up from germline, CDR1 is SGHRS and CDR2 is YFSETQ. The CDR3 DNA follows: TGCGCCAGCAGCTTCCTACAGGCGAACACTGAAGCTTTCTTT. Protein: CASSFLQANTEAFF.

V is TRBV4-3 and J is TRBJ2-5; unclear D gene. This CDR3 has 15 residues. Looked up from germline, CDR1 is LGHNA and CDR2 is YSLEER. Trimming removed 1 base at V and 1 base at J, with 10 bases between. CDR3 DNA sequence: TGCGCCAGCAGCCAAGGGTCGGTTTTCCAAGAGACCCAGTACTTC. Encoded protein: CASSQGSVFQETQYF.

The genes are TRBV4-1 and TRBJ2-7; TRBD2 aligns across 7 bases. The trim removed 1 base at V and 3 bases at J, leaving 3 bases unmatched. CDR1 and CDR2 (germline): MGHRA, YSYEKL. This CDR3 comprises 14 residues. CDR3: CASSQAPGGYEQYF. As DNA, the CDR3 is TGCGCCAGCAGCCAAGCCCCGGGAGGCTACGAGCAGTACTTC.

The chain couples TRBV5-6 to TRBJ1-1, with a tentative D call TRBD1 (5 bases). V dropped 0 bases and J dropped 1 base, with 13 bases sitting between them. The CDR3 has 16 residues. CDR1 is SGHDT and CDR2 is YYEEEE in the germline V gene. The CDR3 DNA is TGTGCCAGCAGCTTGGCCGGTGACAGCTGGAACACTGAAGCTTTCTTT. Translated: CASSLAGDSWNTEAFF.

This clone appeared a single time. The chain recombines TRBV4-1 with TRBJ1-2; D is perhaps TRBD1 (5 bases). The CDR3 spans 15 residues. With 4 bases removed from V and 1 base from J, the gap between germline ends came to 13 bases. Germline CDR1 reads MGHRA; CDR2 reads YSYEKL. CDR3 nucleotides: TGCGCCAGCAGCCCGTGGGGCCACCATAACTATGGCTACACCTTC. Translating gives CASSPWGHHNYGYTF.

The rearrangement links TRBV7-3 to TRBJ2-5; maybe TRBD2 (6 bases). Germline V gene sequence: CDR1 SGHTA, CDR2 FQGTGA. This CDR3 is 21 amino acids long. V was pared by 1 base and J by 0 bases, with 27 bases between. This CDR3 reads CASSLISEGLTQKTYQETQYF. The CDR3 DNA reads as TGTGCCAGCAGCTTAATTTCGGAGGGATTGACTCAAAAAACGTACCAAGAGACCCAGTACTTC.

This clone came up a few times. This chain joins TRBV4-1 and TRBJ2-5; possibly TRBD2 for D (6 bases). CDR3 size: 15 residues. The germline V gene encodes CDR1 MGHRA and CDR2 YSYEKL. Trimming took 4 bases from V and 2 from J, leaving 14 bases between them. For the CDR3, the DNA is TGCGCCAGCAGCCCGAATGTAGCGGTTCAAGAGACCCAGTACTTC. It yields the protein CASSPNVAVQETQYF.

V and J are TRBV5-1 and TRBJ2-6; TRBD1 aligns across 7 bases. Trimming removed 3 bases from V and 0 bases from J; junction bases left unmatched: 12. The CDR3 length is 19 residues. The germline V gene has CDR1 SGHRS and CDR2 YFSETQ. This CDR3 reads CASSWTSRDSVSGANVLTF. In DNA, the CDR3 is TGCGCCAGCAGCTGGACATCTCGGGACAGTGTCTCTGGGGCCAACGTCCTGACTTTC.

This chain connects TRBV19 to TRBJ2-1; 12 nucleotides align to TRBD2. Per the germline V gene, CDR1 is LNHDA and CDR2 is SQIVND (reference sequence). CDR3 size: 16 residues. V lost 6 bases, J lost 7 bases, and 10 bases stayed unmatched. For the CDR3, the DNA is TGTGCCAGTAGCCTAAAGACTAGCGGGAGTAGGAATGAGCAGTTCTTC. As protein: CASSLKTSGSRNEQFF.

This chain joins TRBV6-4 and TRBJ2-4; 10 positions agree with TRBD1. The V gene end was trimmed by 0 bases and the J gene end by 5 bases; junction bases not matched to a gene: 13. The CDR3 has 19 amino acids. CDR1 and CDR2 from the germline V gene are MRHNA and SNTAGT. The CDR3 region has the DNA TGTGCCAGCAGTGACTCGAGGGCGTCTGGACAGGGGGTCCAAAACATTCAGTACTTC. Amino acids: CASSDSRASGQGVQNIQYF.

The CDR3 DNA follows: TGTGCCAGCAGCGTAGAGGGGGGGACAGGGACTGAAGCTTTCTTT. Its translation: CASSVEGGTGTEAFF. The J gene is TRBJ1-1, the V gene TRBV9; TRBD1 matches at 9 bases. The V gene's germline CDR1 is SGDLS and CDR2 YYNGEE. The CDR3 extends over 15 amino acids. The junction had 5 bases not matched to a gene; V was cut back by 0 bases and J by 5 bases. The entire variable domain, with the rest obtained from reference TRBV9 and TRBJ1-1, is as follows: DSGVTQTPKHLITATGQRVTLRCSPRSGDLSVYWYQQSLDQGLQFLIQYYNGEERAKGNILERFSAQQFPDLHSELNLSSLELGDSALYFCASSVEGGTGTEAFFGQGTRLTVV.

This clone has a single count. The CDR3 sequence is CATSGANTEAFF. In DNA form, the CDR3 reads TGTGCCACCAGCGGGGCGAACACTGAAGCTTTCTTT. The chain links TRBV15 to TRBJ1-1; possibly TRBD1 for D (5 bases). Between the trimmed V and J ends, which lost 5 bases and 1 base, there was a span of 5 bases. The germline V gene encodes CDR1 LNHNV and CDR2 YYDKDF (reference sequence). The CDR3 extends over 12 amino acids.

The V and J genes are TRBV7-3 and TRBJ2-1; the match to TRBD2 covers 7 bases. V lost 1 base to trimming and J lost 4 bases; unmatched junction nucleotides: 4. Germline V CDR1 and CDR2: SGHTA, FQGTGA. The CDR3 loop spans 15 amino acids. The DNA of the CDR3 is TGTGCCAGCAGCTTAAACCCTAGCGGTTACAATGAGCAGTTCTTC. Its protein product is CASSLNPSGYNEQFF.

The chain couples TRBV29-1 to TRBJ2-3, with 7 positions matching TRBD2. The ends lost 3 bases at V and 0 bases at J; junction bases unmatched: 9. Germline assignment: CDR1 SQVTM and CDR2 ANQGSEA. This CDR3 contains 16 residues. Here the CDR3 DNA reads TGCAGCGTTGATTTCCCGCGGGAGTTGAGCACAGATACGCAGTATTTT. Translating gives CSVDFPRELSTDTQYF.

V usage is TRBV27 and J usage is TRBJ1-2; the D gene is possibly TRBD1 (6 bases). Germline V gene data show CDR1 as MNHEY and CDR2 as SMNVEV (reference sequence). The V and J ends lost 2 bases and 4 bases respectively, with 14 bases between them. This CDR3 is built from 15 residues. The CDR3 here is CASSLGRGEFYGYTF. Written as DNA, the CDR3 is TGTGCCAGCAGTTTAGGCAGGGGAGAATTCTATGGCTACACCTTC.

The rearrangement links TRBV28 to TRBJ2-3, with D unclear. This CDR3 spans 11 amino acids. V gave up 3 bases and J gave up 4 bases, with 2 bases separating them. Germline values: CDR1 MDHEN, CDR2 SYDVKM. CDR3 bases: TGTGCCAGCAGTTTCTCAGATACGCAGTATTTT. It translates to CASSFSDTQYF.

This clone was seen at least ten times. The CDR3, as DNA: TGTGCCAGCAGTGTTGACAGGACTAACTATGGCTACACCTTC. Translation: CASSVDRTNYGYTF. The chain recombines TRBV2 with TRBJ1-2, with TRBD1 as a possible D gene (6 bases). V dropped 4 bases and J dropped 0 bases, with 9 bases sitting between them. The CDR3 contains 14 residues. Germline assignment: CDR1 SNHLY and CDR2 FYNNEI.

This clone came up once. The gene calls are TRBV28 and TRBJ1-4; 9 positions match TRBD1. CDR1 is MDHEN and CDR2 is SYDVKM in the germline V gene. V lost 5 bases and J lost 4; bases outside the gene matches: 5. This CDR3 comprises 15 residues. The CDR3 DNA reads as TGTGCCAGCAGTCCGTCGGGACAGGGTAATGAAAAACTGTTTTTT. Amino acids: CASSPSGQGNEKLFF.

The chain employs TRBV6-5 and TRBJ2-1; no clear D gene. In germline, CDR1 is MNHEY, CDR2 SVGAGI. Trimming removed 1 base from V and 0 bases from J, with 10 bases in between. The CDR3 is 16 amino acids. The DNA for the CDR3 is TGTGCCAGCAGTTACTTTCCGGAGAGCTCCTACAATGAGCAGTTCTTC. It specifies CASSYFPESSYNEQFF.